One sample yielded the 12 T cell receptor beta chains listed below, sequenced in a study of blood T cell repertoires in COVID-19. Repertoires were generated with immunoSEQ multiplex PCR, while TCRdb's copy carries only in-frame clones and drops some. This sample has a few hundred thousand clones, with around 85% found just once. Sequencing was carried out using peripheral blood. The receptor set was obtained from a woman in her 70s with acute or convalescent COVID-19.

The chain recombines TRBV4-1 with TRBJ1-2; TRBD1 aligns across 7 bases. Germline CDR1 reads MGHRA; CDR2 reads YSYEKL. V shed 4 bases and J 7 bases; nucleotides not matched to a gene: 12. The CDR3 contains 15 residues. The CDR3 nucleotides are TGCGCCAGCAGCCGTGTACAGGGGATATCTTCTGGCTACACCTTC. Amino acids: CASSRVQGISSGYTF.

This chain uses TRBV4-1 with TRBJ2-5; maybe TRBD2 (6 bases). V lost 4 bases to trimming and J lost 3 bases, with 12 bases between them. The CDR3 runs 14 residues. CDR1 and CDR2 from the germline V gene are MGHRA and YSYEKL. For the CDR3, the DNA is TGCGCCAGCAGCCTCCCGGGGGTAGAAGAGACCCAGTACTTC. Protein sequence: CASSLPGVEETQYF.

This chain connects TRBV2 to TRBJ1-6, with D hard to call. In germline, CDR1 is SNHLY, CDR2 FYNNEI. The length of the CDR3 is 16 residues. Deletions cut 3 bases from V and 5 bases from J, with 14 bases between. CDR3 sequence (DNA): TGTGCCAGCAGTGAGGAGGCTATCCGAAATAATTCACCCCTCCACTTT. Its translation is CASSEEAIRNNSPLHF.

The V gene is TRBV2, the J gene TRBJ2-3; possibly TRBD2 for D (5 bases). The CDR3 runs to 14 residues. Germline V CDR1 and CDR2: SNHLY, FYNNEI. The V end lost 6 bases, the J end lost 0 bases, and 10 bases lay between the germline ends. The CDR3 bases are TGTGCCAGCAGGGACTTTTCTAGCACAGATACGCAGTATTTT. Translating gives CASRDFSSTDTQYF.

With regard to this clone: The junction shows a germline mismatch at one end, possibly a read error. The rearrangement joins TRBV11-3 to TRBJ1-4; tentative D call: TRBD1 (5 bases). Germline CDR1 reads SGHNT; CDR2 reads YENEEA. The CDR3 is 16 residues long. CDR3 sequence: CASSVEGGMGDEKLFF. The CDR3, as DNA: TGTGCCAGCAGCGTAGAAGGAGGGATGGGGGATGAAAAACTGTTTTTT.

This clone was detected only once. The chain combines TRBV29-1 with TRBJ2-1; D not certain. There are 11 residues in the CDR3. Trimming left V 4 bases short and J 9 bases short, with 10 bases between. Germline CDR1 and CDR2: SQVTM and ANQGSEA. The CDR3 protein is CSVGFASEQFF. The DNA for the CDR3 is TGCAGCGTTGGTTTTGCGAGTGAGCAGTTCTTC.

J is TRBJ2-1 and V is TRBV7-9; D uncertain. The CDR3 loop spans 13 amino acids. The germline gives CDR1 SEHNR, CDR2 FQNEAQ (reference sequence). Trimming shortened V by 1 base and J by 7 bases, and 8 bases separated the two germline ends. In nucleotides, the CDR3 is TGTGCCAGCAGCTTAGGGGCGCCAAATGAGCAGTTCTTC. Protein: CASSLGAPNEQFF.

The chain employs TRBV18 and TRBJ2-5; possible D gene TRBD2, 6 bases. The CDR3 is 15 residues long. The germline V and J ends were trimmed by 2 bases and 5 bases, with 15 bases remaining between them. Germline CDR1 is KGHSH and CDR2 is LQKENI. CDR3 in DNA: TGTGCCAGCTCACCAATGGCGGGGCAGGAGGAGACCCAGTACTTC. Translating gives CASSPMAGQEETQYF.

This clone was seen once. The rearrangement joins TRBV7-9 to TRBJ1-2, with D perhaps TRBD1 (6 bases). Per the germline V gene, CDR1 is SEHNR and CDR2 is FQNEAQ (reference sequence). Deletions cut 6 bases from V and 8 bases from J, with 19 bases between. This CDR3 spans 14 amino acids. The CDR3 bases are TGTGCCAGCAGTCGCGCCGCAGGGGACGGGGGCTACACCTTC. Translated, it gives CASSRAAGDGGYTF.

CDR3 DNA: TGTGCCACCCTCGGCAGGGGCCCCACAGATACGCAGTATTTT. It codes for CATLGRGPTDTQYF. This chain joins TRBV24-1 and TRBJ2-3; perhaps TRBD1 as D (6 bases). Germline lookup yields CDR1 KGHDR and CDR2 SFDVKD. The CDR3 length is 14 residues. V lost 9 bases to trimming and J lost 2 bases, with 14 bases between them.

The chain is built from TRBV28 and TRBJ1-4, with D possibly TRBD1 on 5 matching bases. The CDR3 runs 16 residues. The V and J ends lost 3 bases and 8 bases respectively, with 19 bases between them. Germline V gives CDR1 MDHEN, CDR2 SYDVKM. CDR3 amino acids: CASSLPGPGRQEKLFF. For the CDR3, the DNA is TGTGCCAGCAGTTTGCCCGGCCCAGGGCGCCAAGAAAAACTGTTTTTT.

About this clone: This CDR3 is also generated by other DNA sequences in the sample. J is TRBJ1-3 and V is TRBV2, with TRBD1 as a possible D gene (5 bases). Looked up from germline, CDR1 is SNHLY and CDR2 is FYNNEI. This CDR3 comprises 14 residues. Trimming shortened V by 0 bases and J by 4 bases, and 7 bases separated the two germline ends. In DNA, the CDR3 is TGTGCCAGCAGTGAAGCAGGGGCGGGAAACACCATATATTTT. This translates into CASSEAGAGNTIYF.